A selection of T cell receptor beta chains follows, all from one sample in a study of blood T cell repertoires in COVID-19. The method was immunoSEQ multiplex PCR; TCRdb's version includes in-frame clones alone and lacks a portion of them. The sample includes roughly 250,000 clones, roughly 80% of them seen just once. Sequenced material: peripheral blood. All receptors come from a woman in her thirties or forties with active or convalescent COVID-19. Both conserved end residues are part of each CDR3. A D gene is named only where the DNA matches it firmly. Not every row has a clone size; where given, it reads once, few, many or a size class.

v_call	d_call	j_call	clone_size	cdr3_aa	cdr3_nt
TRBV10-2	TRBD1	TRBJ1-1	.	CASTVSGTGDTEAFF	TGCGCCAGCACCGTATCCGGGACAGGGGACACTGAAGCTTTCTTT
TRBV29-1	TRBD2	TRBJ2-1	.	CSVPGLSGVLYNEQFF	TGCAGCGTCCCGGGACTTAGCGGGGTGCTTTACAATGAGCAGTTCTTC
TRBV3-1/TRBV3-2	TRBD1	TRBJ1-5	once	CASSPRTGYGQPQHF	TGTGCCAGCAGCCCGAGGACAGGGTACGGTCAGCCCCAGCATTTT
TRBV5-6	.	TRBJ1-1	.	CASSLQVVWGTEAFF	TGTGCCAGCAGCTTACAGGTCGTATGGGGCACTGAAGCTTTCTTT
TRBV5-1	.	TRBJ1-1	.	CASSPLQGRNTEAFF	TGCGCCAGCAGCCCCCTACAGGGAAGGAACACTGAAGCTTTCTTT
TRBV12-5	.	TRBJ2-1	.	CASGLTDSVERQFF	TGTGCTAGTGGTTTGACGGACAGCGTCGAGCGGCAGTTCTTC
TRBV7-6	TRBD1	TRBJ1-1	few	CASSLRGTGRRTEAFF	TGTGCCAGCAGCTTAAGGGGGACAGGGCGACGCACTGAAGCTTTCTTT
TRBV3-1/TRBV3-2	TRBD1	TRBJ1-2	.	CASRVDRAPYGYTF	TGTGCCAGCAGGGTTGACAGGGCCCCCTATGGCTACACCTTC
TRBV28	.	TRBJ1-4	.	CASSLGPSKLFF	TGTGCCAGCAGTTTAGGGCCCTCCAAACTGTTTTTT
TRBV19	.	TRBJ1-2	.	CASSYGGYAVDGYTF	TGTGCCAGTAGCTACGGGGGGTACGCCGTGGATGGCTACACCTTC
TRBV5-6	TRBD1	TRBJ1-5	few	CASSWWTGHRSNQPQHF	TGTGCCAGCAGCTGGTGGACAGGGCATCGTAGCAATCAGCCCCAGCATTTT
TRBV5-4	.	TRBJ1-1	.	CASSLRDTEAFF	TGTGCCAGCAGTCTTCGGGACACTGAAGCTTTCTTT
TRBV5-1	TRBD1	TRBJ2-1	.	CASREGTGAWNEQFF	TGCGCCAGCAGGGAAGGGACAGGGGCCTGGAATGAGCAGTTCTTC
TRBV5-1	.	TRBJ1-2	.	CASSSRTEANYGYTF	TGCGCCAGCAGCTCCCGGACAGAAGCTAACTATGGCTACACCTTC
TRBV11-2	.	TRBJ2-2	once	CASSFSPGELFF	TGTGCCAGCAGCTTTAGCCCCGGGGAGCTGTTTTTT
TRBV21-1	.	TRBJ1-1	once	CASSKVFAGILILETEAFF	TGTGCCAGCAGCAAAGTATTCGCAGGGATTCTGATCCTGGAAACTGAAGCTTTCTTT
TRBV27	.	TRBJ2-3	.	CASSRVDADTQYF	TGTGCCAGCAGCCGGGTTGATGCAGATACGCAGTATTTT
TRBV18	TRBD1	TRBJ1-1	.	CASSPQQGARTEAFF	TGTGCCAGCTCACCTCAGCAGGGGGCGCGAACTGAAGCTTTCTTT
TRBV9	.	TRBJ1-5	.	CASSVGSGNQPQHF	TGTGCCAGCAGCGTAGGGTCGGGCAATCAGCCCCAGCATTTT
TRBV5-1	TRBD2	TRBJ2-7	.	CASSLVLAGVGHEQYF	TGCGCCAGCAGCTTGGTACTAGCGGGGGTCGGACACGAGCAGTACTTC